These 17 T cell receptor beta chains share one sample of origin, sequenced in a study of blood T cell repertoires in COVID-19. TCRdb keeps only in-frame clones here, not all; method: immunoSEQ multiplex PCR. This table has 310,000 or so clones, 75% to 90% appearing once. Sequences were obtained from peripheral blood. The receptors here all came from a woman aged 25 to 39 who had recovered from COVID-19.

The chain recombines TRBV6-4 with TRBJ1-1; D not certain. The CDR3 covers 15 residues. Germline-derived CDR1 and CDR2 are MRHNA and SNTAGT. V was pared by 4 bases and J by 0 bases, with 12 bases between. The CDR3 DNA is TGTGCCAGCAGTGTACGAGGGCCCATGAACACTGAAGCTTTCTTT. Amino acid sequence: CASSVRGPMNTEAFF.

This chain links TRBV7-2 with TRBJ2-1; 14 bases map to TRBD2. The CDR3 extends over 15 amino acids. The junction had 8 bases not matched to a gene; V was cut back by 6 bases and J by 10 bases. The germline CDR1 and CDR2 sequences are SGHTA and FQGNSA. The DNA for the CDR3 is TGTGCCAGCAGACCGGGACTAGCGGGAGTTGAAGAGCAGTTCTTC. It translates to CASRPGLAGVEEQFF.

The chain couples TRBV7-6 to TRBJ2-3, with TRBD1 matching over 7 bases. The CDR3 runs 13 residues. J gave up 7 bases and V 5 bases, and 6 bases lay outside the gene matches. Germline V CDR1 and CDR2: SGHVS, FNYEAQ. The CDR3 DNA reads as TGTGCCAGCAGCCACAGGGGTCTGAATACGCAGTATTTT. It is translated as CASSHRGLNTQYF.

This clone was counted a single time. The rearrangement uses TRBV27 and TRBJ1-5; TRBD1 matches at 8 bases. Losses at the gene ends were 4 bases for V and 6 bases for J; bases not matched to a gene: 8. CDR3 length equals 15 residues. Germline CDR1 and CDR2: MNHEY and SMNVEV (reference sequence). The CDR3 bases are TGTGCCAGCAGTTCAGACAGGGGTCGGCCTCAGCCCCAGCATTTT. Translation: CASSSDRGRPQPQHF.

V and J are TRBV12-3 or TRBV12-4 and TRBJ1-1, with D maybe TRBD1 (5 bases). The CDR3 length is 13 residues. Trimming stripped 3 bases from V and 4 bases from J, with 9 bases between. The CDR3 is CASSLAGLTEAFF. CDR3 nucleotide sequence: TGTGCCAGCAGTTTGGCGGGGCTCACTGAAGCTTTCTTT.

The chain has TRBV2 and TRBJ2-7; D gene unclear. Looked up from germline, CDR1 is SNHLY and CDR2 is FYNNEI. Trimming removed 4 bases at V and 6 bases at J, with 10 bases between. The CDR3 is 12 amino acids. CDR3 sequence (DNA): TGTGCCAGCAGTGGGGCATTAGGCGAGCAGTACTTC. Protein: CASSGALGEQYF.

This clone was seen just once. The chain combines TRBV7-9 with TRBJ2-3; 7 positions match TRBD1. The CDR3 loop spans 17 amino acids. Germline CDR1 is SEHNR and CDR2 is FQNEAQ (reference sequence). The V segment lost 5 bases and the J segment 2 bases; nucleotides outside the gene matches: 13. DNA of the CDR3: TGTGCCAGCAGCCCCCGGACAGGTTCCCCTCCCACAGATACGCAGTATTTT. This translates into CASSPRTGSPPTDTQYF.

The chain uses TRBV27 and TRBJ2-3; TRBD2 agrees at 10 bases. The length of the CDR3 is 14 residues. J gave up 3 bases and V 8 bases, and 5 bases lay outside the gene matches. Germline assignment: CDR1 MNHEY and CDR2 SMNVEV (reference sequence). The CDR3 nucleotides read TGTGCCAGCCAAGTAGCGGGAGGAACAGATACGCAGTATTTT. It specifies CASQVAGGTDTQYF.

This chain links TRBV4-2 with TRBJ2-7; no firm D call. V dropped 0 bases and J dropped 1 base, with 7 bases sitting between them. CDR1 is LGHNA, CDR2 YNFKEQ, per germline. This CDR3 region has 14 residues. The CDR3 loop is CASSQDNGSYEQYF. CDR3 in DNA: TGTGCCAGCAGCCAAGATAACGGTTCCTACGAGCAGTACTTC.

This chain joins TRBV6-2 or TRBV6-3 and TRBJ2-1; 9 bases match TRBD2. This CDR3 spans 13 amino acids. V lost 9 bases, J lost 5 bases, and 5 bases stayed unmatched. Germline-derived CDR1 and CDR2 are MNHEY and SVGEGT. Here the CDR3 reads CASSGSEHNEQFF. CDR3 nucleotide sequence: TGTGCCAGTAGCGGGAGTGAGCACAATGAGCAGTTCTTC.

The CDR3 loop is CASSQVRPSGVTYLTYEQYF. The CDR3 bases are TGCGCCAGCAGCCAAGTTCGTCCTAGCGGGGTCACGTACCTCACCTACGAGCAGTACTTC. The chain is built from TRBV4-1 and TRBJ2-7; 9 bases fit TRBD2. Trimming at V came to 1 base and at J to 2 bases, leaving 18 bases not matched to a gene. The CDR3 is made up of 20 amino acids. In germline, CDR1 is MGHRA, CDR2 YSYEKL.

The rearrangement links TRBV11-2 to TRBJ2-7; maybe TRBD2 (6 bases). Trimming pared 1 base from V and 3 bases from J, leaving 16 bases between. CDR3 length equals 16 residues. Germline V CDR1 and CDR2: SGHAT, FQNNGV. In nucleotides, the CDR3 is TGTGCCAGCAGCTTAGGGTGGGGGGAGGCTGGCTACGAGCAGTACTTC. This translates into CASSLGWGEAGYEQYF.

The rearrangement joins TRBV18 to TRBJ1-1; the D gene is possibly TRBD1 (5 bases). V was shortened by 5 bases and J by 3 bases, with 16 bases between the two germline ends. The length of the CDR3 is 15 residues. Germline lookup yields CDR1 KGHSH and CDR2 LQKENI. The DNA for the CDR3 is TGTGCCAGCTCATTCCAAGGAGGGGAATACACTGAAGCTTTCTTT. Residues: CASSFQGGEYTEAFF.

The chain has TRBV5-4 and TRBJ2-7; a weak D match, TRBD2 (5 bases). Germline V gene lookup returns CDR1 SGHNT and CDR2 YYREEE (reference sequence). The V gene lost 0 bases and the J gene lost 6 bases, with 16 bases spanning the gap. This CDR3 is 15 amino acids long. The CDR3 sequence is CASSLGVRTAGEQYF. The CDR3 DNA reads as TGTGCCAGCAGCTTGGGAGTGCGCACTGCGGGCGAGCAGTACTTC. Full variable domain (remainder filled in from reference TRBV5-4 and TRBJ2-7): ETGVTQSPTHLIKTRGQQVTLRCSSQSGHNTVSWYQQALGQGPQFIFQYYREEENGRGNFPPRFSGLQFPNYSSELNVNALELDDSALYLCASSLGVRTAGEQYFGPGTRLTVT.

V and J are TRBV29-1 and TRBJ2-7, with 10 bases that match TRBD2. The CDR3 runs 14 residues. V shed 6 bases and J 4 bases; nucleotides not matched to a gene: 9. Germline CDR1 and CDR2: SQVTM and ANQGSEA. This chain's CDR3 is CSVCLAGDSYEQYF. In DNA form, the CDR3 reads TGCAGCGTATGCCTAGCGGGAGATTCTTACGAGCAGTACTTC.

This clone was recorded once. The chain links TRBV29-1 to TRBJ1-2, with TRBD1 matching 7 bases. Germline V gene data show CDR1 as SQVTM and CDR2 as ANQGSEA. The CDR3 runs 11 residues. Trimming removed 7 bases from V and 4 bases from J; junction bases left unmatched: 3. This chain's CDR3 is CSDDRAYGYTF. CDR3 bases: TGCAGCGACGACAGGGCCTATGGCTACACCTTC.

The chain carries TRBV18 and TRBJ2-5; a possible D gene is TRBD1 (5 bases). This CDR3 is 13 amino acids long. CDR1 KGHSH and CDR2 LQKENI come from the germline V gene. Trimming took 3 bases from V and 4 from J, leaving 9 bases between them. The CDR3 spells CASSPVRAETQYF. CDR3 DNA: TGTGCCAGCTCACCGGTCAGGGCAGAGACCCAGTACTTC.